The sequence of this TCR beta chain was determined in a study of blood T cell repertoires in COVID-19. Across the study: Whether acute or convalescent, the COVID-19 samples came from the United States, Italy and Spain. Nucleic acid was either cDNA or gDNA, and it came from T cells, B-cell-depleted T cells, or PBMCs.

Authors' processing steps: Counts of nucleated cells, estimated from reference gene primer amplification, were obtained. Assay used: immunoSEQ multiplex PCR; TCRdb lists only in-frame clones, some missing. D and trimming come from the DNA, and the V and J calls and clone size come from that table. The table lists a few hundred thousand clones, around 84% of them singletons. The CDR3 has 11 amino acids. Per the germline V gene, CDR1 is KGHDR and CDR2 is SFDVKD. V lost 5 bases to trimming and J lost 10 bases, with 9 bases between them. The chain joins TRBV24-1 to TRBJ2-3; D is possibly TRBD2 (5 bases). The sample was peripheral blood. This TCR was sampled from a woman at least 80 years old with active or convalescent COVID-19. The CDR3 here is CATSAQEAQYF. The CDR3, as DNA: TGTGCCACCAGTGCTCAGGAGGCGCAGTATTTT.